Presented here are 10 T cell receptor beta chains from one specimen sequenced in a study of T-cell reconstitution after alpha-beta-depleted transplantation in children. Preparation of the TCRbeta library involved a method that used unique molecular identifiers. One entry per CDR3 protein results from TCRdb running MiXCR on the PCR reads. The data contain approximately 590,000 distinct CDR3 sequences, roughly a tenth of them seen just once; the ten biggest clones take up 4%. The sequencing used PBMCs from the stem cell graft donor, collected from the stem cell graft. These receptor sequences come from a human donor who donated a stem cell graft to a child with acute myeloid leukemia.

This clonotype was picked up many times. The J gene is TRBJ1-1, the V gene TRBV20-1, with D maybe TRBD1 (5 bases). Germline loops: CDR1 DFQATT, CDR2 SNEGSKA (reference sequence). The CDR3 loop spans 14 amino acids. The germline V and J ends were trimmed by 6 bases and 1 base, with 15 bases remaining between them. Here the CDR3 DNA reads TGCAGTGCCAGTGGTAAACAGGCGAACACTGAAGCTTTCTTT. It yields the protein CSASGKQANTEAFF.

This clonotype was observed a handful of times. J is TRBJ2-7 and V is TRBV20-1; D unresolved. Trimming cost V 6 bases and J 0 bases, with 15 bases left between them. Germline V lookup: CDR1 DFQATT, CDR2 SNEGSKA (reference sequence). The CDR3 is made up of 14 amino acids. The CDR3 bases are TGCAGTGCCATGTGGGGTACGAGCTCCTACGAGCAGTACTTC. It encodes CSAMWGTSSYEQYF.

In its sample, this clonotype was seen a few times. The V call is TRBV10-3, the J call TRBJ2-7; D not resolved. The germline V gene has CDR1 ENHRY and CDR2 SYGVKD. V was pared by 0 bases and J by 2 bases, with 11 bases between. The CDR3 sequence is 15 residues long. This CDR3 is CAISESASVAYEQYF. CDR3 coding DNA: TGTGCCATCAGTGAGTCGGCGTCTGTAGCCTACGAGCAGTACTTC.

This clonotype has at least ten counts. This chain uses TRBV20-1 with TRBJ2-7; D perhaps matches TRBD2 (6 bases). The length of the CDR3 is 13 residues. Trimming shortened V by 3 bases and J by 2 bases, and 11 bases separated the two germline ends. Germline V gene data show CDR1 as DFQATT and CDR2 as SNEGSKA (reference sequence). CDR3 sequence (DNA): TGCAGTGCTAGTTTGGGGGGAGCCTACGAGCAGTACTTC. It encodes CSASLGGAYEQYF.

V is TRBV7-9 and J is TRBJ2-3; D is ambiguous. Deletions cut 5 bases from V and 6 bases from J, with 9 bases between. From germline, CDR1 is SEHNR and CDR2 FQNEAQ (reference sequence). The CDR3 consists of 12 residues. As DNA, the CDR3 is TGTGCCAGCAGCCCCGCCCCGGATACGCAGTATTTT. This gives the protein CASSPAPDTQYF.

A remark on this clonotype: One end of the junction is discordant with germline, which a read error may explain. V usage is TRBV5-1 and J usage is TRBJ1-1, with D maybe TRBD1 (6 bases). The CDR3 totals 16 residues. Germline V gives CDR1 SGHRS, CDR2 YFSETQ. DNA of the CDR3: TGCGCCAGCAGCTTGGTCGGACAGCATTGGGGCACTGGAGCTTTCTTT. Protein product: CASSLVGQHWGTGAFF.

This clonotype was seen only a few times. The rearrangement uses TRBV12-3 or TRBV12-4 and TRBJ1-5; no firm D call. V was shortened by 8 bases and J by 6 bases, with 20 bases between the two germline ends. The CDR3 is 15 residues long. CDR3 bases: TGTGCCAGCGGTCTGGCGGGGATTATAAGTCAGCCCCAGCATTTT. Encoded protein: CASGLAGIISQPQHF.

V is TRBV12-3 or TRBV12-4 and J is TRBJ2-1; D unclear. The CDR3 sequence is 12 residues long. The V and J ends lost 6 bases and 8 bases respectively, with 11 bases between them. CDR3 residues: CASSPGQHEQFF. CDR3 bases: TGTGCCAGCAGCCCCGGCCAACATGAGCAGTTCTTC.

The table lists this clonotype with many counts. The genes are TRBV29-1 and TRBJ2-2; 11 nucleotides agree with TRBD2. V dropped 4 bases and J dropped 4; count of bases not matched to a gene: 8. The V gene's germline CDR1 is SQVTM and CDR2 ANQGSEA. CDR3 length: 16 residues. The CDR3 protein is CSVVVLAGVSTGELFF. The CDR3 nucleotides are TGCAGCGTTGTGGTACTAGCGGGAGTAAGCACCGGGGAGCTGTTTTTT.

In this sample, this clonotype turned up a few times. V and J are TRBV5-5 and TRBJ2-7; D is unclear. Per the germline V gene, CDR1 is SGHKS and CDR2 is YYEKEE (reference sequence). The CDR3 consists of 14 residues. The ends were cut back, 3 bases at V and 6 bases at J, with 16 bases in the middle. This CDR3 reads CASSWGPGNPEQYF. The CDR3 bases are TGTGCCAGCAGCTGGGGTCCTGGGAACCCCGAGCAGTACTTC.